This entry describes one T cell receptor (beta chain). Its specificity is not known. This sample is part of a study of cytomegalovirus exposure and HLA in healthy donors. Study-wide background: Among about 380 genotyped donors, roughly 80% fell in the Caucasian-associated ancestry cluster. Broader study findings: Follow-up analysis seemed to connect common viral pathogens with several of the most significant clusters identified. Based on reports, TCR beta sequences accurately predicted HLA-A and HLA-B alleles for most subjects. TCR beta V- and J-gene trimming, according to a later analysis, was linked to a missense DCLRE1C variant.

With 60 Vbeta and 13 Jbeta primers, the PCR was carried out. TCRdb's table, derived via immunoSEQ multiplex PCR, lists solely in-frame clones and lacks some. Of about 220,000 clones listed, over 80% are singletons. In germline, CDR1 is LGHNT, CDR2 FRNRAP. CDR3 size: 12 residues. The V end lost 6 bases, the J end lost 4 bases, and 6 bases lay between the germline ends. This receptor was taken from a boy between 2 and 10 years old in good health and CMV-seronegative. The sequencing sample was made of PBMCs. This chain connects TRBV12-5 to TRBJ2-2, with D uncertain. The DNA for the CDR3 is TGTGCTAGTGGCCGTTCCACCGGGGAGCTGTTTTTT. Translation: CASGRSTGELFF.